This T cell receptor (beta chain) comes out of a study of T-cell reconstitution after alpha-beta-depleted transplantation in children. The authors prepared the TCRbeta library with unique molecular identifiers. MiXCR, applied by TCRdb to the PCR reads, yields one record per CDR3 protein. The profile shows about 100,000 distinct CDR3 sequences, 4.5% to 7.5% of them singletons. The CDR3 has 13 residues. Germline lookup yields CDR1 SGHRS and CDR2 YFSETQ. The V and J ends lost 3 bases and 5 bases, in that order; junction bases with no gene match: 4. This clonotype has ten or more counts. The rearrangement uses TRBV5-1 and TRBJ2-7; 8 positions match TRBD1. The sample was PBMCs, mostly from graft donor cells, taken 60 days after TCRalphabeta/CD19-depleted stem cell transplant. The TCR sequence derives from a female patient between 2 and 10 years old who had a stem cell transplant for Fanconi anemia, so the T cells may come from the graft donor. CDR3 sequence: CASSSDRENEQYF. In DNA, the CDR3 is TGCGCCAGCAGCTCGGACAGGGAAAACGAGCAGTACTTC.